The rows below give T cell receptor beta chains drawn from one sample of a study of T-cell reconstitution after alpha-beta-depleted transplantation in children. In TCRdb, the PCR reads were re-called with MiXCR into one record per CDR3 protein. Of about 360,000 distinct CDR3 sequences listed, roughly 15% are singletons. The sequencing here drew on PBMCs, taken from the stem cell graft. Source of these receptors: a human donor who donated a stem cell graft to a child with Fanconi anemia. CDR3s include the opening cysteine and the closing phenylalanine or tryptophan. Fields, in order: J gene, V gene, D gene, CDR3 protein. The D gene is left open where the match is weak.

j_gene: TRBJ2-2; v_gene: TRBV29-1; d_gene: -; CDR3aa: CSVGLPGNGELFF
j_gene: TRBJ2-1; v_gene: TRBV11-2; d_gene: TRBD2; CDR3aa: CASSTRGALNEQFF
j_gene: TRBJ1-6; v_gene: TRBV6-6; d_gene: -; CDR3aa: CASSPGQIALHF
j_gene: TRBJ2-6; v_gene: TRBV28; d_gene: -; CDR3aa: CASSFGQHVLTF
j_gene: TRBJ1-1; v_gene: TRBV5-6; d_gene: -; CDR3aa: CASSGDTEAFF
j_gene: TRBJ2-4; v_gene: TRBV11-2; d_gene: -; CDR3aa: CASSSEGLAKNIQYF
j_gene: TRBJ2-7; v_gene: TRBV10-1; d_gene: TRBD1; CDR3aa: CASSTGTAGYEQYF
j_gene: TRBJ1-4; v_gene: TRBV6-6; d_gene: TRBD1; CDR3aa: CASSRQGNEKLFF
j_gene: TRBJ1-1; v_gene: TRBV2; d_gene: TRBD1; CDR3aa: CASSGTGGPGTEAFF
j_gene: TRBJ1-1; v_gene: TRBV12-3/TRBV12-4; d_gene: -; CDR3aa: CASARAEEWNTEAFF
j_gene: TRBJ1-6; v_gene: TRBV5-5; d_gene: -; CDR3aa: CASSIKSNSPLHF
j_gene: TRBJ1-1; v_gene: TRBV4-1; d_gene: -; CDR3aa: CASSPSTAMNTEAFF
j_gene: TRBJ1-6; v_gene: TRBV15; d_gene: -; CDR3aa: CATSRGASSPLHF
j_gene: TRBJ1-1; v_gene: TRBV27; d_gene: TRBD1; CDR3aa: CASSFLRTGVGTEAFF
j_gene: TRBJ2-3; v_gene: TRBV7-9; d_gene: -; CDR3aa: CASRPPLSTDTQYF
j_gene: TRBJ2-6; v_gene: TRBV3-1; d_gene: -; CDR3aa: CASCLSVPRISSGANVLTF
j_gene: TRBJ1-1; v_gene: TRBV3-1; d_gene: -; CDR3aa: CASSQYTVMNTEAFF
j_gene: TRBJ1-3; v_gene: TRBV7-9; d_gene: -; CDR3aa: CASSPPYRAGNTIYF
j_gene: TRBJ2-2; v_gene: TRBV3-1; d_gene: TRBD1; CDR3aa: CASSDTGVNTGELFF
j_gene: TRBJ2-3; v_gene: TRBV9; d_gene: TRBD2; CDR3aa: CASSAVGGSTDTQYF
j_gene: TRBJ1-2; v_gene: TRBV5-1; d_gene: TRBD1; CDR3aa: CASREGTGGGYTF